A selection of T cell receptor beta chains follows, all from one sample in a study of cytomegalovirus exposure and HLA in healthy donors. Using immunoSEQ multiplex PCR, the repertoire was profiled, and TCRdb retains in-frame clones only, with some absent. Here the sample spans about 150,000 clones, 70% to 80% being singletons. The specimen was PBMCs. The source is a man aged 30 to 45 in good health and CMV-seronegative. CDR3s include the opening cysteine and the closing phenylalanine or tryptophan. D genes are given only for firm matches. Size is omitted from some rows. Given values are once, few, many or a class for expanded clones.

>NA|NA|TRBJ1-4|13|TRBV7-9
CASSPAGGEKLFF
TGTGCCAGCAGCCCAGCGGGGGGGGAAAAACTGTTTTTT
>TRBD1|NA|TRBJ1-6|15|TRBV6-1
CASSESGRGRSPLHF
TGTGCCAGCAGTGAAAGTGGCAGGGGGCGTTCACCCCTCCACTTT
>TRBD1|NA|TRBJ2-2|18|TRBV5-4
CASSIGQGARRRTGELFF
TGTGCCAGCAGCATCGGACAGGGGGCTAGGCGGCGCACCGGGGAGCTGTTTTTT
>NA|NA|TRBJ2-7|15|TRBV28
CASSFGGGPYGEQYF
TGTGCCAGCAGTTTCGGTGGGGGCCCCTACGGCGAGCAGTACTTC
>NA|NA|TRBJ1-1|18|TRBV4-2
CASSQDSDSLYMNTEAFF
TGTGCCAGCAGCCAAGATTCGGACAGCCTTTACATGAACACTGAAGCTTTCTTT
>TRBD1|few|TRBJ1-4|16|TRBV7-9
CASSLQGALANEKLFF
TGTGCCAGCAGCTTACAGGGGGCGCTGGCTAATGAAAAACTGTTTTTT
>TRBD2|few|TRBJ2-7|14|TRBV6-1
CASIDGGSSYEQYF
TGTGCCAGCATAGACGGGGGGAGCTCCTACGAGCAGTACTTC
>NA|NA|TRBJ2-1|13|TRBV5-6
CASSFGVGNEQFF
TGTGCCAGCAGCTTCGGGGTTGGAAATGAGCAGTTCTTC
>NA|once|TRBJ1-5|13|TRBV30
CAWSAGSNQPQHF
TGTGCCTGGAGTGCAGGGAGCAATCAGCCCCAGCATTTT
>NA|NA|TRBJ2-2|15|TRBV19
CASSVDSANTGELFF
TGTGCCAGTAGTGTGGACAGCGCGAACACCGGGGAGCTGTTTTTT
>NA|once|TRBJ2-3|13|TRBV2
CASSGRRTDTQYF
TGTGCCAGCAGTGGAAGGAGGACAGATACGCAGTATTTT
>TRBD1|NA|TRBJ2-1|16|TRBV18
CASSPEGQGAYGEQFF
TGTGCCAGCTCACCAGAGGGACAGGGGGCTTACGGTGAGCAGTTCTTC
>TRBD1|NA|TRBJ1-2|15|TRBV28
CASSQTGTGLGGYTF
TGTGCCAGCAGCCAAACCGGGACAGGGTTGGGGGGCTACACCTTC
>TRBD1|NA|TRBJ1-1|17|TRBV11-2
CASSPSRDRGPNTEAFF
TGTGCCAGCAGCCCCAGCCGGGACAGGGGTCCGAACACTGAAGCTTTCTTT
>NA|NA|TRBJ1-1|14|TRBV6-5
CASSHGSGNTEAFF
TGTGCCAGCAGCCACGGATCAGGGAACACTGAAGCTTTCTTT
>TRBD1|NA|TRBJ1-5|16|TRBV6-1
CASSEAAGTGDQPQHF
TGTGCCAGCAGTGAAGCCGCCGGGACAGGGGATCAGCCCCAGCATTTT
>TRBD2|once|TRBJ2-7|14|TRBV19
CASSLRSGEYEQYF
TGTGCCAGTAGTCTCCGGAGCGGGGAGTACGAGCAGTACTTC
>TRBD2|NA|TRBJ2-3|16|TRBV19
CASSKGLVWSTDTQYF
TGTGCCAGTAGTAAGGGACTAGTTTGGAGCACAGATACGCAGTATTTT
>NA|once|TRBJ2-6|16|TRBV13
CASSTPSSSGANVLTF
TGTGCCAGCAGCACCCCCTCGAGCTCTGGGGCCAACGTCCTGACTTTC
>TRBD2|NA|TRBJ2-3|17|TRBV15
CATSRGILAGGHGAQYF
TGTGCCACCAGCAGAGGGATTCTAGCGGGGGGGCATGGAGCGCAGTATTTT
>TRBD2|NA|TRBJ2-5|18|TRBV5-1
CASSFLMTSGGVKETQYF
TGCGCCAGCAGCTTCCTGATGACTAGCGGGGGAGTCAAAGAGACCCAGTACTTC
>NA|NA|TRBJ1-5|15|TRBV7-2
CASSLSSQGNQPQHF
TGTGCCAGCAGCTTATCGTCTCAGGGGAATCAGCCCCAGCATTTT
>NA|NA|TRBJ2-6|20|TRBV2
CASSALGQGNPRAGANVLTF
TGTGCCAGCAGTGCGTTAGGGCAGGGTAACCCCCGGGCTGGGGCCAACGTCCTGACTTTC
>NA|NA|TRBJ1-2|13|TRBV28
CASSTQAPYGYPF
TGTGCCAGCAGCACACAGGCTCCATACGGCTACCCCTTC
>NA|NA|TRBJ1-1|14|TRBV5-6
CASSLPGGGTEAFF
TGTGCCAGCAGCTTGCCGGGAGGGGGCACTGAAGCTTTCTTT
>NA|NA|TRBJ2-5|11|TRBV27
CASRLSGTQYF
TGTGCCAGCAGGCTTTCGGGGACCCAGTACTTC
>NA|once|TRBJ2-7|13|TRBV30
CAWAVPSSYEQYF
TGTGCCTGGGCGGTTCCCAGCTCCTACGAGCAGTACTTC
>NA|NA|TRBJ1-2|14|TRBV28
CASSLSESGYGYTF
TGTGCCAGCAGTTTGTCAGAATCGGGCTATGGCTACACCTTC
>TRBD1|few|TRBJ2-7|16|TRBV5-1
CASSLETGTGGHEQYF
TGCGCCAGCAGCTTGGAAACGGGGACAGGGGGACACGAGCAGTACTTC
>TRBD2|NA|TRBJ2-3|14|TRBV29-1
CSVQGLAGVDTQYF
TGCAGCGTCCAGGGACTAGCGGGTGTTGATACGCAGTATTTT
>NA|NA|TRBJ2-5|12|TRBV12-5
CASGLHEETQYF
TGTGCTAGTGGTTTGCATGAGGAGACCCAGTACTTC
>TRBD1|few|TRBJ1-1|15|TRBV5-1
CASSLARQGNTEAFF
TGCGCCAGCAGCTTGGCCCGACAGGGGAACACTGAAGCTTTCTTT
>NA|NA|TRBJ1-2|13|TRBV30
CAWSAQRHYGYTF
TGTGCCTGGAGTGCCCAGCGGCATTATGGCTACACCTTC
>NA|NA|TRBJ2-3|15|TRBV7-9
CASSVPTSYTDTQYF
TGTGCCAGCAGCGTCCCGACTAGTTACACAGATACGCAGTATTTT
>TRBD1|few|TRBJ1-5|19|TRBV7-4
CASSPSAGDREYSNQPQHF
TGTGCCAGCAGCCCCTCGGCAGGGGACAGAGAATATAGCAATCAGCCCCAGCATTTT
>NA|NA|TRBJ1-1|14|TRBV29-1
CSAKDTQAGTEAFF
TGCAGCGCCAAGGACACACAGGCTGGCACTGAAGCTTTCTTT
>TRBD1|few|TRBJ1-2|15|TRBV5-6
CASSSPGQGFYGYTF
TGTGCCAGCAGCTCCCCGGGACAGGGCTTCTATGGCTACACCTTC
>TRBD1|NA|TRBJ1-2|15|TRBV7-9
CASSPGQGEIYGYTF
TGTGCCAGCAGCCCGGGACAGGGGGAGATTTATGGCTACACCTTC
>TRBD1|NA|TRBJ1-6|14|TRBV5-1
CASSLGQGDSPLHF
TGCGCCAGCAGCTTGGGTCAGGGGGATTCACCCCTCCACTTT
>TRBD1|NA|TRBJ1-2|15|TRBV5-6
CASSYRGQLEGGYPF
TGTGCCAGCAGCTACAGGGGACAGCTAGAGGGTGGCTACCCCTTC
>NA|NA|TRBJ2-7|14|TRBV19
CASSISPIANEQYF
TGTGCCAGTAGTATATCCCCTATAGCCAACGAGCAGTACTTC
>TRBD1|NA|TRBJ1-2|16|TRBV7-8
CASSLPRDRINYGYTF
TGTGCCAGCAGCTTACCCCGGGACAGGATTAACTATGGCTACACCTTC
>NA|once|TRBJ2-7|14|TRBV4-1
CASSQLIRVHEQYF
TGCGCCAGCAGCCAATTAATCAGGGTACACGAGCAGTACTTC
>NA|once|TRBJ2-7|13|TRBV5-1
CASSPDSAYEQYF
TGCGCCAGCAGCCCCGACAGCGCCTACGAGCAGTACTTC
>TRBD1|NA|TRBJ2-3|15|TRBV18
CASSTGSVGTDTQYF
TGTGCCAGCTCGACAGGGTCTGTTGGCACAGATACGCAGTATTTT
>NA|NA|TRBJ1-5|12|TRBV28
CASSLVGRTQNF
TGTGCCAGCAGTTTAGTGGGCAGAACCCAGAATTTT